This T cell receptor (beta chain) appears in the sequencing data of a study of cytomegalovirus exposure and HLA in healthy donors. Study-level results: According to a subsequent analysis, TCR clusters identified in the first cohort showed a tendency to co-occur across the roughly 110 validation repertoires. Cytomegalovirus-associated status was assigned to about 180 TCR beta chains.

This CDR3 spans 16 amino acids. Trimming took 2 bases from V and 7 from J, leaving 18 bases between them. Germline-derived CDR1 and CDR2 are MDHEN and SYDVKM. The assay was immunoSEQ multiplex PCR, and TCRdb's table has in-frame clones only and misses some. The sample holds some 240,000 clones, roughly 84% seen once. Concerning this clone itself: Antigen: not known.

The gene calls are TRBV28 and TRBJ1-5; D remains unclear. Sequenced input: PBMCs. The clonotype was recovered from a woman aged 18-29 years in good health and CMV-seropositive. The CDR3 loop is CASSLADRAGGQPQHF. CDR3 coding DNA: TGTGCCAGCAGTTTAGCGGACCGCGCCGGAGGGCAGCCCCAGCATTTT. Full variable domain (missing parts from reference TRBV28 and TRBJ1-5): DVKVTQSSRYLVKRTGEKVFLECVQDMDHENMFWYRQDPGLGLRLIYFSYDVKMKEKGDIPEGYSVSREKKERFSLILESASTNQTSMYLCASSLADRAGGQPQHFGDGTRLSIL.